Given below is one T cell receptor (beta chain) in context. Its antigen remains undetermined. Base qualities are not at hand, and no much larger clone is one base apart. Sequences SGDLS (CDR1) and YYNGEE (CDR2) are obtained from the germline V gene. The CDR3 holds 12 amino acids from the cysteine to the phenylalanine. Kept here is only the CDR3 DNA, which spans 36 bases and is read in frame from base 1. A distance of 12 bases separates the germline ends of V and J, which lose 5 bases and 7 bases respectively. Library preparation was by the immunoSEQ multiplex PCR assay. The hsTCRB Kit was used according to the manufacturer's protocol to amplify rearranged TCR beta chain sequences. TCRB libraries were sequenced on an Illumina MiSeq. From the authors' description of their analysis: The kit vendor's proprietary platform handled demultiplexing, trimming and gene mapping. Held by TCRdb, this immuneACCESS table contains in-frame sequences only and omits some clones. Under half of the omission traces to an unresolved V gene where checked; the cause of the rest is unknown. The DNA gave D and trimming, while V, J and clone size come from that table. The sample table lists about 58,000 clones, about 86% of them with a count of one. 6.5% to 9% of the sample is in the top ten clones.

The data originate from a study of a mutant IDH1 vaccine in newly diagnosed glioma (dated by TCRdb to the early 2020s). Some background on the complete study: Eight vaccinations were administered to patients in weeks 1, 3, 5, 7, 11, 15, 19 and 23, corresponding to visits V03 through V10. In the chemotherapy-containing groups, vaccination started alongside temozolomide cycles, whereas in patients who had radiotherapy alone it started 4-6 weeks after radiotherapy. Of the approximately 35 treated patients, approximately 62% were male and about 40% were female, and the mean age was 40.4 years. Prior to enrollment, standard therapy consisting of radiotherapy alone, temozolomide alone, or radiochemotherapy with temozolomide had been administered to patients, with the combination being received by most patients. Peripheral blood was drawn at six visits: V03 (baseline), V05, V07, V10, V12 and V13. Longitudinal TCRB deep sequencing was done for 25 to 30 treated patients, wherever samples were available for exploratory analyses.

Paper-wide results and their limitations: PBMC samples for TCRB deep sequencing were selected based on availability. No apparent relationship was observed between pseudoprogression and alterations in the top peripheral T cell clonotypes detected by TCRB sequencing. The authors noted that analyses of patient blood samples could not be reproduced because of sample limitations. Immune responses induced by the vaccine were seen in approximately 92% of patients across multiple MHC alleles.

In light of the paper, this sample's time point label describes: week 5, during vaccination. Each vaccine dose, consisting of 300 ug of a 20-mer mutant IDH1 peptide in Montanide, was administered subcutaneously with topical imiquimod. All donors had newly diagnosed IDH1-mutant astrocytomas of WHO grade 3 or 4 that showed loss of nuclear ATRX. The samples were drawn from NOA16, a multicentre, single-arm, open-label phase I trial in Germany that tested a mutant IDH1 peptide vaccine in humans for the first time. Genomic DNA for TCRB sequencing was extracted from EDTA blood using the DNeasy Blood and Tissue Kit.

In this chain, TRBV9 is recombined with TRBJ1-2; a tentative D call is TRBD1 (6 bases match). The sample was PBMCs, taken from a glioma patient whose treatment included an IDH1 peptide vaccine. The sequence was obtained from a woman between 45 and 60 years old with glioma. The CDR3 protein is CASRSGGSGYTF. The DNA reads as follows: TGTGCCAGCAGGTCGGGGGGCAGTGGCTACACCTTC.